The clone carrying this T cell receptor (beta chain) has ten or more counts. What it binds is not known. The data were taken from a study of regulatory T cells in long-lasting Graves disease. The time point: persistent/refractory GD, antithyroid drugs over 5 years with positive TRAb. Scientists built the TCR library using RNA that was extracted from PBMCs. To make TCR beta libraries, researchers used iRepertoire HTBI primers and Arm-PCR of CDR3 regions. MiXCR was run by TCRdb on the multiplex PCR reads, yielding one entry per CDR3 protein. Of roughly 490,000 distinct CDR3 sequences in the sample, 22% were seen once. Overall study findings and caveats: The study examined only peripheral blood, not thyroid tissue.

The CDR3 extends over 16 amino acids. V was cut by 3 bases and J by 0 bases, with 15 bases left in between. Germline V CDR1 and CDR2: MDHEN, SYDVKM. The sequenced sample was peripheral blood mononuclear cells (PBMCs), obtained when the disease was refractory, from a patient treated with antithyroid drugs. This TCR derives from a female donor with Graves disease. The gene calls are TRBV28 and TRBJ2-7, with D hard to call. In DNA form, the CDR3 reads TGTGCCAGCAGTTTGGGGATCCGTGGACCCTCCTACGAGCAGTACTTC. It is translated as CASSLGIRGPSYEQYF. Based on the CDR3 plus reference TRBV28 and TRBJ2-7, the full variable domain is DVKVTQSSRYLVKRTGEKVFLECVQDMDHENMFWYRQDPGLGLRLIYFSYDVKMKEKGDIPEGYSVSREKKERFSLILESASTNQTSMYLCASSLGIRGPSYEQYFGPGTRLTVT.